A selection of T cell receptor beta chains follows, all from one sample in a study of blood T cell repertoires in COVID-19. Produced via immunoSEQ multiplex PCR; TCRdb's table is partial and in-frame only. This sample yields 68,000 or so clones, of which about 74% are seen a single time; 20% to 25% belongs to the top ten. Sequenced: peripheral blood. The receptor set was obtained from a human donor in a cohort sampled during active COVID-19. Each CDR3 is given with its conserved first and last residue. The order of the fields is D gene, J gene, clone size, V gene, CDR3 protein, CDR3 DNA. D genes are given only for firm matches. The size field is filled for only some rows; it gives once, few, many or a size class.

d_gene: NA
j_gene: TRBJ1-5
abundance: few
v_gene: TRBV10-1
CDR3aa: CASRRDSWDNQPQHF
CDR3nt: TGCGCCAGCAGACGGGACTCATGGGACAATCAGCCCCAGCATTTT

d_gene: TRBD1
j_gene: TRBJ1-1
abundance: NA
v_gene: TRBV6-5
CDR3aa: CASRDRGVGEAFF
CDR3nt: TGTGCCAGCAGGGACAGGGGTGTTGGTGAAGCTTTCTTT

d_gene: NA
j_gene: TRBJ1-5
abundance: NA
v_gene: TRBV19
CDR3aa: CASNRITGDQPQHF
CDR3nt: TGTGCCAGTAACCGGATAACCGGGGATCAGCCCCAGCATTTT

d_gene: TRBD2
j_gene: TRBJ2-7
abundance: NA
v_gene: TRBV3-1/TRBV3-2
CDR3aa: CASSSLGLAAGEQYF
CDR3nt: TGTGCCAGCAGCTCTCTAGGACTAGCGGCTGGCGAGCAGTACTTC

d_gene: TRBD1
j_gene: TRBJ1-2
abundance: NA
v_gene: TRBV7-2
CDR3aa: CASSSQGTFGYGYTF
CDR3nt: TGTGCCAGCAGCTCACAGGGGACCTTTGGGTATGGCTACACCTTC

d_gene: TRBD2
j_gene: TRBJ2-7
abundance: NA
v_gene: TRBV7-2
CDR3aa: CASGHTGLDIYEQYF
CDR3nt: TGTGCCAGCGGACATACGGGACTAGACATCTACGAGCAGTACTTC

d_gene: TRBD2
j_gene: TRBJ2-2
abundance: NA
v_gene: TRBV19
CDR3aa: CASSIRAGLAAGELFF
CDR3nt: TGTGCCAGTAGTATACGCGCTGGACTAGCGGCCGGGGAGCTGTTTTTT

d_gene: TRBD2
j_gene: TRBJ2-3
abundance: NA
v_gene: TRBV28
CDR3aa: CASSTAGANQDTQYF
CDR3nt: TGTGCCAGCAGCACAGCGGGGGCCAACCAAGATACGCAGTATTTT

d_gene: NA
j_gene: TRBJ2-3
abundance: NA
v_gene: TRBV5-1
CDR3aa: CASSQSPGGGTDTQYF
CDR3nt: TGCGCCAGCAGCCAGAGCCCCGGGGGTGGCACAGATACGCAGTATTTT

d_gene: NA
j_gene: TRBJ1-2
abundance: few
v_gene: TRBV10-3
CDR3aa: CAIMGGERGYGYTF
CDR3nt: TGTGCCATCATGGGAGGGGAGAGGGGGTATGGCTACACCTTC

d_gene: TRBD1
j_gene: TRBJ2-1
abundance: NA
v_gene: TRBV27
CDR3aa: CASTGTGKGSYNEQFF
CDR3nt: TGTGCCAGCACCGGGACAGGGAAGGGCTCCTACAATGAGCAGTTCTTC

d_gene: NA
j_gene: TRBJ1-1
abundance: NA
v_gene: TRBV5-4
CDR3aa: CASSSFTEAFF
CDR3nt: TGTGCCAGCAGCTCGTTCACTGAAGCTTTCTTT

d_gene: TRBD1
j_gene: TRBJ2-4
abundance: NA
v_gene: TRBV18
CDR3aa: CASSPPGQSDIQYF
CDR3nt: TGTGCCAGCTCACCACCGGGACAGTCGGACATTCAGTACTTC